The 15 T cell receptor beta chains reported below all come from one sample, sequenced in a study of blood T cells in healthy people across ages. A second PCR of about 6 to 11 cycles used a sample-barcoded 5' primer and a J-beta primer mix. TCRdb reprocessed the 5' RACE reads via MiXCR and lists one record per CDR3 protein. The sample consists of about 620,000 distinct CDR3 sequences, approximately 52% of them appearing once. Source material: blood. Every receptor here comes from an elderly woman in good health.

Many counts were recorded for this clonotype. The chain links TRBV5-1 to TRBJ2-1, with 9 nucleotides matching TRBD1. Germline lookup yields CDR1 SGHRS and CDR2 YFSETQ. J gave up 1 base and V 0 bases, and 5 bases lay outside the gene matches. This CDR3 comprises 17 residues. The CDR3 region is CASSLAGGQGSYNEQFF. The CDR3 bases are TGCGCCAGCAGCTTGGCCGGGGGACAGGGTTCCTACAATGAGCAGTTCTTC.

This clonotype occurred many times. This chain joins TRBV7-3 and TRBJ2-2, with D uncertain. V was clipped by 5 bases and J by 6 bases, with 7 bases between them. Germline CDR1 SGHTA, CDR2 FQGTGA. The CDR3 is 12 residues long. The CDR3 loop is CASSQVSGELFF. In DNA form, the CDR3 reads TGTGCCAGCAGCCAAGTCTCCGGGGAGCTGTTTTTT. Using reference TRBV7-3 and TRBJ2-2 for the parts outside the CDR3, the full variable domain is GAGVSQTPSNKVTEKGKYVELRCDPISGHTALYWYRQSLGQGPEFLIYFQGTGAADDSGLPNDRFFAVRPEGSVSTLKIQRTERGDSAVYLCASSQVSGELFFGEGSRLTVL.

Concerning this clonotype itself: The junction does not match germline at one end; this may be a read error. J is TRBJ2-1 and V is TRBV6-5; 7 bases are a match to TRBD1. This CDR3 comprises 15 residues. Germline CDR1 and CDR2: MNHEY and SVGAGI. Written as DNA, the CDR3 is TGTGCCGGCAGTTATACAGGGGTTTTCTACAATGAGCAGTTCTTC. It specifies CAGSYTGVFYNEQFF.

This clonotype came up once. This may stem from a read error, because a much larger clone lies one nucleotide away. The chain carries TRBV14 and TRBJ2-1; D is possibly TRBD1 (6 bases). The CDR3 spans 13 residues. Germline lookup yields CDR1 SGHDN and CDR2 FVKESK. The CDR3 reads CVSRGTGISAPFF. The DNA for the CDR3 is TGTGTCAGCAGGGGAACAGGGATTTCGGCGCCGTTCTTC.

This clonotype was picked up many times. V is TRBV7-8 and J is TRBJ2-3; TRBD2 agrees at 13 bases. J lost 6 bases, V lost 3 bases, and 3 bases had no gene match. CDR3 length equals 15 residues. Germline-derived CDR1 and CDR2 are SGHVS and FQNEAQ. The chain's CDR3 is CASSFTSGGADTQYF. The CDR3 DNA sequence: TGTGCCAGCAGCTTCACTAGCGGGGGGGCGGATACGCAGTATTTT.

This clonotype was seen many times. The rearrangement links TRBV7-2 to TRBJ2-1; tentative D call: TRBD2 (6 bases). The length of the CDR3 is 15 residues. The germline V gene encodes CDR1 SGHTA and CDR2 FQGNSA. The V end lost 0 bases, the J end lost 8 bases, and 14 bases lay between the germline ends. This CDR3 is CASSLARLDTYEQFF. The DNA of the CDR3 is TGTGCCAGCAGCTTAGCGAGACTAGACACCTATGAGCAGTTCTTC.

This chain links TRBV24-1 with TRBJ1-1; D call uncertain. V lost 5 bases and J lost 2, with 8 bases in between. CDR3 size: 13 residues. Looked up from germline, CDR1 is KGHDR and CDR2 is SFDVKD. This CDR3 reads CATSGRNNTEAFF. CDR3 nucleotides: TGTGCCACCAGTGGACGCAACAACACTGAAGCTTTCTTT.

The gene calls are TRBV20-1 and TRBJ1-2; D not certain. The CDR3 covers 13 residues. V lost 5 bases to trimming and J lost 6 bases, with 16 bases between them. Germline lookup yields CDR1 DFQATT and CDR2 SNEGSKA (reference sequence). DNA of the CDR3: TGCAGTGCTCGTTCGGGGAGTCGGGATGGCTACACCTTC. It encodes CSARSGSRDGYTF.

The J gene is TRBJ2-1, the V gene TRBV20-1; 7 bases map to TRBD2. The J call may be mistaken, given a closer DNA end match to TRBJ2-7. CDR3 length: 17 amino acids. CDR1 is DFQATT, CDR2 SNEGSKA, per germline (reference sequence). As DNA, the CDR3 is TGCAGTGCTAGAGATACGGGCGGCGGGAGCTCCTACAATGAGCAGTACTTC. It specifies CSARDTGGGSSYNEQYF.

DNA of the CDR3: TGTGCCAGCATGCAACGGGGACAGCCCCAGCATTTT. Its protein product is CASMQRGQPQHF. This chain uses TRBV28 with TRBJ1-5; D not certain. V gave up 7 bases and J gave up 7 bases, with 11 bases separating them. The CDR3 runs 12 residues. CDR1 is MDHEN and CDR2 is SYDVKM in the germline V gene.

This clonotype was observed a handful of times. This rearrangement joins TRBV21-1 to TRBJ2-1; the D call in the table, TRBD2, was not verified against the DNA. TRBV21-1 is noted as a pseudogene. There are 17 residues in the CDR3. As DNA, the CDR3 is TGTGCCAGCAGCCCTGCGGGACCGCGAGTCCTCTACAATGAGCAGTTCTTC. Its translation is CASSPAGPRVLYNEQFF.

In its sample, this clonotype was seen many times. The J gene is TRBJ2-3, the V gene TRBV2; TRBD2 might be the D (5 bases). The germline V gene has CDR1 SNHLY and CDR2 FYNNEI. The CDR3 consists of 17 residues. The germline V and J ends were trimmed by 7 bases and 11 bases, with 31 bases remaining between them. The CDR3 DNA is TGTGCCAGCAAGCAAGGGCGGGCTAGCCCTACCGGCAGTGGGCAGTATTTT. Amino acids: CASKQGRASPTGSGQYF.

This chain connects TRBV20-1 to TRBJ2-1; TRBD2 aligns across 8 bases. Losses at the gene ends were 1 base for V and 9 bases for J; bases not matched to a gene: 14. Germline loops: CDR1 DFQATT, CDR2 SNEGSKA (reference sequence). This CDR3 has 16 amino acids. The CDR3 region is CSARGPAGAPSGEQFF. CDR3 in DNA: TGCAGTGCTAGAGGTCCAGCGGGGGCCCCCAGCGGTGAGCAGTTCTTC.

DNA for the CDR3: TGTGCCAGCAGTAAAACAGGGGGCGGCGAGCAGTACTTC. This gives the protein CASSKTGGGEQYF. This chain links TRBV6-5 with TRBJ2-7; 9 nucleotides agree with TRBD1. Losses at the gene ends were 5 bases for V and 6 bases for J; bases not matched to a gene: 5. Germline CDR1 reads MNHEY; CDR2 reads SVGAGI. The CDR3 contains 13 residues.

At least ten counts were recorded for this clonotype. The chain links TRBV2 to TRBJ2-1; 10 positions agree with TRBD2. V lost 6 bases to trimming and J lost 7 bases; unmatched junction nucleotides: 9. Germline CDR1 is SNHLY and CDR2 is FYNNEI. The CDR3 contains 15 residues. CDR3 DNA sequence: TGTGCCAGCAGCTTCAGCGGGAGGGTTAGGAATGAGCAGTTCTTC. Residues: CASSFSGRVRNEQFF.